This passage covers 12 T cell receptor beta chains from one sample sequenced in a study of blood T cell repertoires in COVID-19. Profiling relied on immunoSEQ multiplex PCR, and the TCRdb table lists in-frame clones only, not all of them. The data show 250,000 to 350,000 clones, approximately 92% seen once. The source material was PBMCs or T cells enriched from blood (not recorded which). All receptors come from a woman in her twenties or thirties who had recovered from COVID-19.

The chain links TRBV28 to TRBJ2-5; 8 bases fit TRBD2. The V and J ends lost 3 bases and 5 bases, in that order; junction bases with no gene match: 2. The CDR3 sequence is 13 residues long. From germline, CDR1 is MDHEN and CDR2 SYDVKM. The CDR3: CASSFRGGETQYF. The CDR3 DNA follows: TGTGCCAGCAGTTTCCGGGGGGGCGAGACCCAGTACTTC.

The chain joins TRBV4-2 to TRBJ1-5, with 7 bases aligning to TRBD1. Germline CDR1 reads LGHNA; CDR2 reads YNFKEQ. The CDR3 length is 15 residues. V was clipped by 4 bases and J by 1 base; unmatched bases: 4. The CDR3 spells CASSPDRVSNQPQHF. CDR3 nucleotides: TGTGCCAGCAGCCCAGACAGGGTAAGCAATCAGCCCCAGCATTTT.

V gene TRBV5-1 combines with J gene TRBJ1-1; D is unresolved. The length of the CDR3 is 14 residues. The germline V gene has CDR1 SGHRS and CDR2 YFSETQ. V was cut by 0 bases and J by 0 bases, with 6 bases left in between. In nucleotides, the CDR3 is TGCGCCAGCAGCTTGGACAGTATGAACACTGAAGCTTTCTTT. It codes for CASSLDSMNTEAFF.

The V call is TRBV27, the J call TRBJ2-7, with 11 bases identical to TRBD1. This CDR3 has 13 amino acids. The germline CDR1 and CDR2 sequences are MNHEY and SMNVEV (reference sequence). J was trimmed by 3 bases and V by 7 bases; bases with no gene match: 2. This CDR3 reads CASKGTGGYEQYF. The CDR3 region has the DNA TGTGCCAGCAAAGGGACAGGGGGCTACGAGCAGTACTTC.

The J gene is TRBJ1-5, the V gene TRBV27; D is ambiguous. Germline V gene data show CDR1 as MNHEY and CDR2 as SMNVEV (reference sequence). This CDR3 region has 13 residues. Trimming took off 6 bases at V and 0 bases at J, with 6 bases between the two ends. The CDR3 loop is CASSPYSNQPQHF. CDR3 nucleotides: TGTGCCAGCAGCCCGTATAGCAATCAGCCCCAGCATTTT.

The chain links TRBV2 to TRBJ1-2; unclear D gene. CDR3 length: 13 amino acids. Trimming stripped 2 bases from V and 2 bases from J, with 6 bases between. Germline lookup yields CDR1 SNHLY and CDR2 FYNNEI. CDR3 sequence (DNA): TGTGCCAGCAGTGAACGCGTGAACTATGGCTACACCTTC. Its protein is CASSERVNYGYTF.

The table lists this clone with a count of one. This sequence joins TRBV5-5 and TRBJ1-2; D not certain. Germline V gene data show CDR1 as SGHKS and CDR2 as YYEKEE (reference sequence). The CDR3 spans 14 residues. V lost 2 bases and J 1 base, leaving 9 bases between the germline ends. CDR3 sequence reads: CASSLSEGNYGYTF. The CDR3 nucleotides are TGTGCCAGCAGCTTATCTGAGGGTAACTATGGCTACACCTTC.

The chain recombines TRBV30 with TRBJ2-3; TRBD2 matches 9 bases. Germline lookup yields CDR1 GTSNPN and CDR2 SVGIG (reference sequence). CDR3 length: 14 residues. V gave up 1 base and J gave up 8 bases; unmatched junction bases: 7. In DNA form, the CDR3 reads TGTGCCTGGAGTGGACTAGCGGTGTTAGGTACGCAGTATTTT. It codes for CAWSGLAVLGTQYF. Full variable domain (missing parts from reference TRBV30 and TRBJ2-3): SQTIHQWPATLVQPVGSPLSLECTVEGTSNPNLYWYRQAAGRGLQLLFYSVGIGQISSEVPQNLSASRPQDRQFILSSKKLLLSDSGFYLCAWSGLAVLGTQYFGPGTRLTVL.

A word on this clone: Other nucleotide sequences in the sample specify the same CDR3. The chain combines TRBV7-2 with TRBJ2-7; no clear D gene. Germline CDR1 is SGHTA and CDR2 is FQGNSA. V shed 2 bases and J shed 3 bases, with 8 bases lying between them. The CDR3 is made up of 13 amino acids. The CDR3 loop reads CASSLPVLYEQYF. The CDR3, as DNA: TGTGCCAGCAGCTTACCTGTCCTCTACGAGCAGTACTTC. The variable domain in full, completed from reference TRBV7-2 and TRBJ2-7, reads GAGVSQSPSNKVTEKGKDVELRCDPISGHTALYWYRQSLGQGLEFLIYFQGNSAPDKSGLPSDRFSAERTGGSVSTLTIQRTQQEDSAVYLCASSLPVLYEQYFGPGTRLTVT.

For the CDR3, the DNA is TGCGCCAGCAGCTCGACGGACAGACCGGTCCACTATGGCTACACCTTC. It specifies CASSSTDRPVHYGYTF. The rearrangement links TRBV5-1 to TRBJ1-2, with D tentatively TRBD1 (6 bases). Germline assignment: CDR1 SGHRS and CDR2 YFSETQ. V was shortened by 3 bases and J by 3 bases, with 18 bases between the two germline ends. The CDR3 sequence is 16 residues long.

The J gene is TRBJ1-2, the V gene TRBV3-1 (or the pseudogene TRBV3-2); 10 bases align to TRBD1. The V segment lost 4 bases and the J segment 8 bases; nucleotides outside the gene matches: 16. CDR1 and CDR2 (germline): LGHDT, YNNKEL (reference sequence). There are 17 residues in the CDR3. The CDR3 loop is CASSPRDRGMPGTGYTF. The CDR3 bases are TGTGCCAGCAGCCCCCGGGACAGGGGAATGCCCGGGACAGGCTACACCTTC.

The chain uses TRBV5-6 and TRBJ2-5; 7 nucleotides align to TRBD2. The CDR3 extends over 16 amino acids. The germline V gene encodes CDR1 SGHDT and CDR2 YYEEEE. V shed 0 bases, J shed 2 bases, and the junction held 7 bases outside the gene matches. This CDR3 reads CASSLAVRGDQETQYF. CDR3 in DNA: TGTGCCAGCAGCTTGGCAGTTCGGGGGGATCAAGAGACCCAGTACTTC.